A selection of T cell receptor beta chains follows, all from one sample in a study of control samples from healthy donors and cancer patients. Sequenced by immunoSEQ multiplex PCR; TCRdb stores in-frame clones only, minus some. The table lists about 69,000 clones, 84% of them singletons. The sequencing sample was made of PBMCs. All receptors come from a woman between 45 and 65 years old with lung cancer. The CDR3 runs from the conserved cysteine through the conserved F or W. Fields, in order: CDR3 protein, CDR3 DNA, D gene, V gene, clone size, J gene. A D gene is named only where the DNA matches it firmly. Part of the rows lack a size; the others show once, few, many or a class for expanded clones.

CDR3aa: CAISEAKGGSGANVLTF
CDR3nt: TGTGCCATCAGTGAGGCGAAGGGGGGCTCTGGGGCCAACGTCCTGACTTTC
d_gene: .
v_gene: TRBV10-3
abundance: .
j_gene: TRBJ2-6

CDR3aa: CASSPAGTGRMNTEAFF
CDR3nt: TGCGCCAGCAGCCCGGCCGGGACAGGGAGGATGAACACTGAAGCTTTCTTT
d_gene: TRBD1
v_gene: TRBV5-1
abundance: .
j_gene: TRBJ1-1

CDR3aa: CASSLTGSGANVLTF
CDR3nt: TGTGCCAGCTCACTTACAGGGTCTGGGGCCAACGTCCTGACTTTC
d_gene: .
v_gene: TRBV18
abundance: .
j_gene: TRBJ2-6

CDR3aa: CASSVVSGGTDTQYF
CDR3nt: TGTGCCAGCAGCGTAGTGAGCGGGGGGACAGATACGCAGTATTTT
d_gene: TRBD2
v_gene: TRBV9
abundance: few
j_gene: TRBJ2-3

CDR3aa: CASSRTVSGGYTF
CDR3nt: TGTGCCAGCAGCCGGACAGTCTCGGGGGGCTACACCTTC
d_gene: .
v_gene: TRBV12-3/TRBV12-4
abundance: .
j_gene: TRBJ1-2

CDR3aa: CASSPDRGLGTEAFF
CDR3nt: TGTGCCAGCAGCCCGGACAGGGGGCTCGGCACTGAAGCTTTCTTT
d_gene: TRBD1
v_gene: TRBV5-4
abundance: .
j_gene: TRBJ1-1

CDR3aa: CASSPRGGWDEAFF
CDR3nt: TGTGCCAGCAGCCCCCGAGGCGGCTGGGATGAAGCTTTCTTT
d_gene: .
v_gene: TRBV11-1
abundance: .
j_gene: TRBJ1-1

CDR3aa: CASSLMGPTEQYF
CDR3nt: TGTGCCAGCAGCTTAATGGGACCCACCGAGCAGTACTTC
d_gene: .
v_gene: TRBV7-9
abundance: medium-sized
j_gene: TRBJ2-7

CDR3aa: CAWYGHGGYTF
CDR3nt: TGTGCCTGGTATGGCCACGGAGGCTACACCTTC
d_gene: .
v_gene: TRBV30
abundance: .
j_gene: TRBJ1-2

CDR3aa: CASRPPSGTGVITEAFF
CDR3nt: TGTGCCAGCAGACCTCCCTCCGGGACAGGGGTTATAACTGAAGCTTTCTTT
d_gene: TRBD1
v_gene: TRBV28
abundance: few
j_gene: TRBJ1-1

CDR3aa: CASSIRPRVGGGNSGANVLTF
CDR3nt: TGTGCCAGTAGTATACGCCCCCGGGTTGGGGGAGGAAACTCTGGGGCCAACGTCCTGACTTTC
d_gene: .
v_gene: TRBV19
abundance: once
j_gene: TRBJ2-6

CDR3aa: CASSPPGSSYEQYF
CDR3nt: TGTGCCAGCTCACCACCGGGGAGTTCCTACGAGCAGTACTTC
d_gene: .
v_gene: TRBV18
abundance: .
j_gene: TRBJ2-7

CDR3aa: CASSTGTGAYEQYF
CDR3nt: TGCGCCAGCAGCACCGGGACAGGGGCCTACGAGCAGTACTTC
d_gene: TRBD1
v_gene: TRBV4-3
abundance: .
j_gene: TRBJ2-7

CDR3aa: CASSQVSLNYGYTF
CDR3nt: TGCGCCAGCAGCCAAGTTTCCCTTAACTATGGCTACACCTTC
d_gene: .
v_gene: TRBV4-3
abundance: once
j_gene: TRBJ1-2

CDR3aa: CASSLNTEAFF
CDR3nt: TGTGCCAGCAGCCTGAACACTGAAGCTTTCTTT
d_gene: .
v_gene: TRBV5-4
abundance: few
j_gene: TRBJ1-1

CDR3aa: CASSQDSGVRTEAFF
CDR3nt: TGCGCCAGCAGCCAAGATAGCGGGGTTCGGACTGAAGCTTTCTTT
d_gene: .
v_gene: TRBV4-3
abundance: .
j_gene: TRBJ1-1

CDR3aa: CASSRLRQGANSGNTIYF
CDR3nt: TGTGCCAGCAGCCGATTGAGACAGGGGGCTAACTCTGGAAACACCATATATTTT
d_gene: TRBD1
v_gene: TRBV6-6
abundance: many
j_gene: TRBJ1-3

CDR3aa: CASSLVGGSTGELFF
CDR3nt: TGTGCCAGCAGCTTAGTTGGGGGGAGCACCGGGGAGCTGTTTTTT
d_gene: .
v_gene: TRBV7-8
abundance: .
j_gene: TRBJ2-2

CDR3aa: CASSLAGGQADTQYF
CDR3nt: TGTGCCAGCAGCTTAGCGGGGGGTCAGGCAGATACGCAGTATTTT
d_gene: .
v_gene: TRBV7-6
abundance: .
j_gene: TRBJ2-3

CDR3aa: CASSESGGARGYTF
CDR3nt: TGTGCCAGCAGCGAGTCGGGGGGCGCGAGGGGCTACACCTTC
d_gene: .
v_gene: TRBV2
abundance: .
j_gene: TRBJ1-2

CDR3aa: CASSELGLGQPQHF
CDR3nt: TGTGCCAGCAGTGAACTGGGACTCGGCCAGCCCCAGCATTTT
d_gene: .
v_gene: TRBV6-1
abundance: medium-sized
j_gene: TRBJ1-5

CDR3aa: CASSEKRGWRNEQFF
CDR3nt: TGTGCCAGCAGTGAGAAGCGGGGGTGGAGGAATGAGCAGTTCTTC
d_gene: TRBD2
v_gene: TRBV6-1
abundance: .
j_gene: TRBJ2-1

CDR3aa: CASSQGTGNSPLHF
CDR3nt: TGTGCCAGCAGCCAGGGGACTGGCAATTCACCCCTCCACTTT
d_gene: .
v_gene: TRBV3-1/TRBV3-2
abundance: few
j_gene: TRBJ1-6

CDR3aa: CSVEIRGPENIQYF
CDR3nt: TGCAGCGTTGAAATCAGGGGGCCGGAAAACATTCAGTACTTC
d_gene: TRBD1
v_gene: TRBV29-1
abundance: .
j_gene: TRBJ2-4

CDR3aa: CATSDHGRDQPQHF
CDR3nt: TGTGCCACCAGTGACCACGGACGGGATCAGCCCCAGCATTTT
d_gene: .
v_gene: TRBV24-1
abundance: .
j_gene: TRBJ1-5

CDR3aa: CASRLQWGTEAFF
CDR3nt: TGTGCCAGCAGACTCCAGTGGGGGACTGAAGCTTTCTTT
d_gene: .
v_gene: TRBV7-8
abundance: .
j_gene: TRBJ1-1

CDR3aa: CASSVQDSGNTIYF
CDR3nt: TGTGCCAGCAGCGTACAGGACTCTGGAAACACCATATATTTT
d_gene: .
v_gene: TRBV7-2
abundance: .
j_gene: TRBJ1-3

CDR3aa: CATSADRETEAFF
CDR3nt: TGTGCCACCAGCGCGGACAGGGAAACTGAAGCTTTCTTT
d_gene: TRBD1
v_gene: TRBV15
abundance: .
j_gene: TRBJ1-1

CDR3aa: CASSEREKLFF
CDR3nt: TGTGCCAGCAGTGAAAGGGAAAAACTGTTTTTT
d_gene: .
v_gene: TRBV6-1
abundance: .
j_gene: TRBJ1-4

CDR3aa: CASKDSRGFNSPLHF
CDR3nt: TGCGCCAGCAAGGACAGCCGAGGATTTAATTCACCCCTCCACTTT
d_gene: .
v_gene: TRBV10-2
abundance: .
j_gene: TRBJ1-6

CDR3aa: CAISEPNGRGSGYTF
CDR3nt: TGTGCCATCAGTGAGCCTAACGGGAGGGGCAGTGGCTACACCTTC
d_gene: .
v_gene: TRBV10-3
abundance: .
j_gene: TRBJ1-2

CDR3aa: CASTPSLGLNTEAFF
CDR3nt: TGTGCCAGCACTCCCTCCCTAGGGCTGAACACTGAAGCTTTCTTT
d_gene: .
v_gene: TRBV7-9
abundance: .
j_gene: TRBJ1-1

CDR3aa: CASNEFGGMNTEAFF
CDR3nt: TGTGCCAGCAATGAGTTCGGTGGGATGAACACTGAAGCTTTCTTT
d_gene: .
v_gene: TRBV2
abundance: .
j_gene: TRBJ1-1

CDR3aa: CASSPQEGNTGELFF
CDR3nt: TGCGCCAGCAGCCCCCAAGAGGGGAACACCGGGGAGCTGTTTTTT
d_gene: .
v_gene: TRBV4-3
abundance: .
j_gene: TRBJ2-2

CDR3aa: CASSWRNTGLGEQYF
CDR3nt: TGTGCCAGCAGCTGGAGAAACACAGGACTGGGCGAGCAGTACTTC
d_gene: .
v_gene: TRBV7-2
abundance: .
j_gene: TRBJ2-7

CDR3aa: CASSLSLSQGLFF
CDR3nt: TGTGCCAGCAGCCTATCCCTTTCACAGGGGCTGTTTTTT
d_gene: .
v_gene: TRBV7-2
abundance: .
j_gene: TRBJ2-2

CDR3aa: CASSYSGTGDEKLFF
CDR3nt: TGTGCCAGCAGTTACTCCGGGACAGGGGATGAAAAACTGTTTTTT
d_gene: TRBD1
v_gene: TRBV6-5
abundance: once
j_gene: TRBJ1-4

CDR3aa: CASSPLTGLNTEAFF
CDR3nt: TGTGCCAGCAGCCCCCTTACAGGGCTGAACACTGAAGCTTTCTTT
d_gene: .
v_gene: TRBV6-5
abundance: .
j_gene: TRBJ1-1

CDR3aa: CASSVRGRNSPLHF
CDR3nt: TGTGCCAGCAGCGTAAGGGGACGAAATTCACCCCTCCACTTT
d_gene: .
v_gene: TRBV9
abundance: .
j_gene: TRBJ1-6

CDR3aa: CASSLPGGNEQFF
CDR3nt: TGCGCCAGCAGCTTGCCGGGGGGCAATGAGCAGTTCTTC
d_gene: TRBD2
v_gene: TRBV5-1
abundance: few
j_gene: TRBJ2-1

CDR3aa: CAISSGTHGELFF
CDR3nt: TGTGCCATCAGTTCAGGGACCCACGGGGAGCTGTTTTTT
d_gene: .
v_gene: TRBV12-3/TRBV12-4
abundance: .
j_gene: TRBJ2-2

CDR3aa: CASTLTPSGGYEQYF
CDR3nt: TGTGCCAGCACGCTTACACCTAGCGGGGGTTACGAGCAGTACTTC
d_gene: TRBD2
v_gene: TRBV7-9
abundance: once
j_gene: TRBJ2-7

CDR3aa: CASKQTGWTEAFF
CDR3nt: TGTGCCAGCAAACAGACAGGGTGGACTGAAGCTTTCTTT
d_gene: TRBD1
v_gene: TRBV6-5
abundance: .
j_gene: TRBJ1-1

CDR3aa: CATSGLGGYTF
CDR3nt: TGTGCCACCTCGGGGTTGGGTGGCTACACCTTC
d_gene: .
v_gene: TRBV6-5
abundance: .
j_gene: TRBJ1-2